The clone carrying this TCR beta chain was detected once. Its antigen remains unknown. There were only Caucasian adults among the donors, and all lived in Nashville, Tennessee. This sample was taken from a study of shared clonotypes between healthy human individuals. Regarding the study as a whole: Naive CD4 clonotype sharing across a handful of donors was about 5%. The low donor count limited represented genetic and exposure-history diversity.

Sequencing was at deep level. The assay was immunoSEQ multiplex PCR, and TCRdb's table has in-frame clones only and misses some. The sample includes more than 150,000 clones, 90% to 95% of them seen just once. This CDR3 comprises 16 residues. Per germline, CDR1 ENHRY and CDR2 SYGVKD. Trimming shortened V by 2 bases and J by 2 bases, and 14 bases separated the two germline ends. The chain carries TRBV10-3 and TRBJ2-3, with D perhaps matching TRBD1 or TRBD2 (6 bases each). The clonotype comes from a woman aged 25-40 years in good health. Sequencing input: naive CD4+ T cells sorted from blood. Subset noted: CD45RA+ positively selected. The CDR3 DNA sequence: TGTGCCATCAGTGAGAACAGGGAGGTCATCACAGATACGCAGTATTTT. Translating it yields CAISENREVITDTQYF.